The source of this T cell receptor beta chain is a study of cytomegalovirus exposure and HLA in healthy donors. Study context: In a later analysis, the roughly 130 validation repertoires were reported to have used the same platform as the 550 to 850 first-cohort repertoires. Study-wide results and limits: First-cohort TCR clusters tended to co-occur in the 130 or so validation repertoires, a later analysis found. TCR beta chains numbering under 200 were designated cytomegalovirus-associated. High sensitivity and specificity were reportedly achieved when the classifier diagnosed cytomegalovirus status.

Turning to this clone: What it binds is not known.

The CDR3 loop spans 13 amino acids. Trimming cost V 3 bases and J 1 base, with 6 bases left between them. Germline V lookup: CDR1 SNHLY, CDR2 FYNNEI. Libraries were prepared by immunoSEQ multiplex PCR; TCRdb keeps only in-frame clonotypes and omits some of them. The top ten clones hold approximately 0.99% of a sample with 70,000 to 75,000 clones, less than 95% of them seen once. Sequencing input: PBMCs. The V gene is TRBV2, the J gene TRBJ2-5, with no clear D. This clonotype was sampled from a woman between 18 and 29 years old in good health and CMV-seronegative. For the CDR3, the DNA is TGTGCCAGCAGTGATTCGGGCCAAGAGACCCAGTACTTC. Encoded protein: CASSDSGQETQYF.